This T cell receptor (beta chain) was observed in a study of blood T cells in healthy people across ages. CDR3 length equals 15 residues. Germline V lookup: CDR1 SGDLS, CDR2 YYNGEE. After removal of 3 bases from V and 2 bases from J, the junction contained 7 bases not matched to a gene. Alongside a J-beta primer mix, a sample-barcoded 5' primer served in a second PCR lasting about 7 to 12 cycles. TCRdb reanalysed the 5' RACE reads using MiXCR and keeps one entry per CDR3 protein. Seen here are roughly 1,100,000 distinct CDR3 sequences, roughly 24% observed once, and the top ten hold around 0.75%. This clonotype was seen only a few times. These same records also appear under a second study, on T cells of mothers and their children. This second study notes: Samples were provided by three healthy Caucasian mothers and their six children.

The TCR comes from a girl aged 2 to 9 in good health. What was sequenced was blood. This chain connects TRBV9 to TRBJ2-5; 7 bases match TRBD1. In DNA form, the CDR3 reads TGTGCCAGCAGCGCGAGGGGGACAGCACAAGAGACCCAGTACTTC. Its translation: CASSARGTAQETQYF.